These 17 T cell receptor beta chains were sequenced from one sample in a study of naive and memory T cell subsets. TCR cDNA received a 3' ligated oligonucleotide that carried a UMI. Four PCR rounds used nested alpha and beta constant region primers plus the SP2 primer. TCRdb reanalysed the 5' RACE reads using MiXCR and keeps one entry per CDR3 protein. The sample has around 56,000 distinct CDR3 sequences, less than 10% seen once; the top ten hold almost 10%. The source is a female donor in good health.

In its sample, this clonotype was seen many times. V gene TRBV4-3 combines with J gene TRBJ1-1; weak D call: TRBD1 (5 bases). The CDR3 spans 14 residues. Trimming took 4 bases from V and 5 from J, leaving 14 bases between them. Looked up from germline, CDR1 is LGHNA and CDR2 is YSLEER. The CDR3 DNA sequence: TGCGCCAGCAGCCGCAGCCTCTGGGGGACTGAAGCTTTCTTT. It encodes CASSRSLWGTEAFF.

This clonotype occurred many times. V usage is TRBV6-1 and J usage is TRBJ1-2; D is ambiguous. Germline loops: CDR1 MNHNS, CDR2 SASEGT. V was trimmed by 5 bases and J by 8 bases, leaving 15 bases between them. The CDR3 sequence is 13 residues long. CDR3 in amino acids: CASSLEGWWGYTF. The DNA for the CDR3 is TGTGCCAGCAGTCTCGAGGGATGGTGGGGCTACACCTTC.

V gene TRBV7-3 combines with J gene TRBJ2-3; TRBD1 matches 7 bases. Germline CDR1 is SGHTA and CDR2 is FQGTGA. Trimming at V came to 2 bases and at J to 1 base, leaving 6 bases not matched to a gene. The CDR3 consists of 16 residues. CDR3 sequence: CASSLPRQGGTDTQYF. CDR3 coding DNA: TGTGCCAGCAGCTTACCGAGACAGGGTGGCACAGATACGCAGTATTTT. Variable domain in full (rest from reference TRBV7-3 and TRBJ2-3): GAGVSQTPSNKVTEKGKYVELRCDPISGHTALYWYRQSLGQGPEFLIYFQGTGAADDSGLPNDRFFAVRPEGSVSTLKIQRTERGDSAVYLCASSLPRQGGTDTQYFGPGTRLTVL.

This chain links TRBV20-1 with TRBJ1-1, with 7 bases fitting TRBD1. Per the germline V gene, CDR1 is DFQATT and CDR2 is SNEGSKA (reference sequence). This CDR3 spans 11 amino acids. Trimming cost V 6 bases and J 5 bases; bases outside gene matches: 3. The CDR3 nucleotides read TGCAGTGCGACAGGGAGGACTGAAGCTTTCTTT. It yields the protein CSATGRTEAFF.

This clonotype came up many times. J is TRBJ2-2 and V is TRBV20-1; D could derive from TRBD1 or TRBD2 (5 bases each). The V and J ends lost 5 bases and 4 bases respectively, with 8 bases between them. Germline-derived CDR1 and CDR2 are DFQATT and SNEGSKA (reference sequence). The CDR3 sequence is 12 residues long. The CDR3 DNA reads as TGCAGTGCTCCGAGGGGCACCGGGGAGCTGTTTTTT. Its translation: CSAPRGTGELFF.

The sample holds many counts of this clonotype. V is TRBV29-1 and J is TRBJ2-3; 10 positions match TRBD1. CDR3 length: 14 residues. Germline V lookup: CDR1 SQVTM, CDR2 ANQGSEA. V trimming: 6 bases; J trimming: 4 bases; junction bases outside the gene matches: 7. The CDR3 reads CSVVRDRGSDTQYF. DNA for the CDR3: TGCAGCGTCGTGAGGGACAGGGGATCAGATACGCAGTATTTT.

This clonotype was found many times. The chain recombines TRBV15 with TRBJ2-7, with D perhaps TRBD2 (6 bases). Per germline, CDR1 LNHNV and CDR2 YYDKDF (reference sequence). There are 14 residues in the CDR3. V lost 0 bases to trimming and J lost 2 bases, with 8 bases between them. The CDR3 protein is CATSREGLTYEQYF. The CDR3, as DNA: TGTGCCACCAGCAGAGAGGGACTCACCTACGAGCAGTACTTC.

This clonotype came up a few times. The rearrangement uses TRBV20-1 and TRBJ2-3; TRBD2 agrees at 8 bases. Germline V gene lookup returns CDR1 DFQATT and CDR2 SNEGSKA (reference sequence). The CDR3 totals 15 residues. CDR3 protein: CGVGGAPRGSDTQYF. Written as DNA, the CDR3 is TGCGGGGTCGGGGGGGCTCCTAGGGGATCAGATACGCAGTATTTT.

This clonotype was found a few times. The CDR3 DNA sequence: TGCAGTGCTTGGGCCCTCTTGGGTTCCCTGGAGGCCAAAAACATTCAGTACTTC. Translating gives CSAWALLGSLEAKNIQYF. J is TRBJ2-4 and V is TRBV20-1; D is unclear. Trimming took off 5 bases at V and 1 base at J, with 24 bases between the two ends. This CDR3 region has 18 residues. CDR1 is DFQATT, CDR2 SNEGSKA, per germline (reference sequence).

In this sample, this clonotype turned up many times. The chain is built from TRBV3-1 and TRBJ1-2, with D hard to call. The CDR3 totals 13 residues. Looked up from germline, CDR1 is LGHDT and CDR2 is YNNKEL (reference sequence). Trimming pared 4 bases from V and 8 bases from J, leaving 14 bases between. In DNA, the CDR3 is TGTGCCAGCAGCCTTTCAAATGGACTCGGCTACACCTTC. Residues: CASSLSNGLGYTF.

This clonotype was seen only a few times. The chain joins TRBV7-2 to TRBJ2-5; D is unresolved. Germline-derived CDR1 and CDR2 are SGHTA and FQGNSA. Between the trimmed V and J ends, which lost 4 bases and 4 bases, there was a span of 10 bases. This CDR3 spans 13 amino acids. DNA of the CDR3: TGTGCCAGCAGCTCAACCCTCAGAGAGACCCAGTACTTC. Translation gives CASSSTLRETQYF.

The sample holds many counts of this clonotype. The chain uses TRBV19 and TRBJ1-1; D not resolved. CDR1 is LNHDA, CDR2 SQIVND, per germline (reference sequence). V shed 2 bases and J shed 5 bases, with 12 bases lying between them. The CDR3 covers 14 residues. DNA for the CDR3: TGTGCCAGTAGTATAAACCGGGGTGGGACTGAAGCTTTCTTT. Amino acid sequence: CASSINRGGTEAFF.

In its sample, this clonotype was seen a few times. The chain carries TRBV27 and TRBJ2-7; D perhaps matches TRBD1 (5 bases). This CDR3 region has 14 residues. Germline-derived CDR1 and CDR2 are MNHEY and SMNVEV (reference sequence). The V and J ends lost 1 base and 2 bases respectively, with 9 bases between them. CDR3 protein: CASSLWGRTYEQYF. Here the CDR3 DNA reads TGTGCCAGCAGTTTATGGGGCAGGACCTACGAGCAGTACTTC.

This clonotype was seen more than once but under ten times. The CDR3 here is CASSSPGGVRGYTF. CDR3 bases: TGTGCCAGCAGCTCACCCGGGGGGGTGCGTGGCTACACCTTC. The rearrangement joins TRBV11-2 to TRBJ1-2, with D possibly matching TRBD1 (5 bases). Germline V gene sequence: CDR1 SGHAT, CDR2 FQNNGV. This CDR3 has 14 residues. The germline V and J ends were trimmed by 4 bases and 7 bases, with 16 bases remaining between them.

This clonotype was counted at least ten times. The gene calls are TRBV12-3 or TRBV12-4 and TRBJ1-4, with 8 bases aligning to TRBD1. The CDR3 extends over 14 amino acids. The V segment lost 3 bases and the J segment 5 bases; nucleotides outside the gene matches: 2. DNA for the CDR3: TGTGCCAGCAGTTTCAGGACAGGGAATGAAAAACTGTTTTTT. Protein: CASSFRTGNEKLFF.

This clonotype came up many times. This chain connects TRBV18 to TRBJ1-5; D call uncertain. Germline V lookup: CDR1 KGHSH, CDR2 LQKENI. With 6 bases removed from V and 4 bases from J, the gap between germline ends came to 13 bases. The CDR3 spans 14 residues. The CDR3, as DNA: TGTGCCAGCTCGCTCGAAAGCTCAAATCAGCCCCAGCATTTT. It codes for CASSLESSNQPQHF.

The chain joins TRBV7-3 to TRBJ2-1; 12 positions agree with TRBD2. Germline CDR1 SGHTA, CDR2 FQGTGA. Unmatched junction bases numbered 9, after V lost 2 bases and J lost 4 bases. There are 18 residues in the CDR3. The CDR3 DNA reads as TGTGCCAGCAGCTTATCCCCTCAACTAGCGGGGGGTTACAATGAGCAGTTCTTC. Its protein is CASSLSPQLAGGYNEQFF. Supplemented by reference TRBV7-3 and TRBJ2-1, the full variable domain reads GAGVSQTPSNKVTEKGKYVELRCDPISGHTALYWYRQSLGQGPEFLIYFQGTGAADDSGLPNDRFFAVRPEGSVSTLKIQRTERGDSAVYLCASSLSPQLAGGYNEQFFGPGTRLTVL.